This T cell receptor beta chain comes out of a study of CD8+CD57+ T cells in acquired aplastic anemia. The wider study: Yields of DNA that came from sorted CD4+ and CD8+ cells averaged 3.2 ug. The study, taken as a whole, reports: Patients and healthy controls showed no significant CD8+ Simpson's diversity difference. Shared by patients and controls, almost 30 CD8+ CDR3s were abundant in patients.

TCR beta VDJ combinations and CDR3 sequences were profiled from genomic DNA. TCRdb reprocessed the reads via MiXCR and lists one record per CDR3 protein. Among roughly 250,000 distinct CDR3 sequences listed, approximately 45% were seen once. Many counts were recorded for this clonotype. Its antigen is undetermined. This CDR3 is built from 16 residues. Germline-derived CDR1 and CDR2 are LGHDT and YNNKEL (reference sequence). Trimming cost V 0 bases and J 2 bases, with 13 bases left between them. Patients picked for sequencing had shown CD8+CD57+ cell expansion detected by flow cytometry. Each patient carried a diagnosis of severe acquired aplastic anemia.

The TCR originated in a human donor with aplastic anemia. The sequenced material came from sorted CD4+, CD8+, or CD8+CD57+ T cells (not recorded which) from PBMCs. The chain recombines TRBV3-1 with TRBJ2-5; the D gene is possibly TRBD1 (6 bases). CDR3: CASSQDSGQPQETQYF. The CDR3 DNA reads TGTGCCAGCAGCCAAGATTCTGGACAGCCTCAAGAGACCCAGTACTTC.